This TCR beta chain stems from a study of T cell responses to AZD1222 COVID-19 vaccine. About the study: Analysis merged second doses at about 4 or about 12 weeks.

Regarding this clone: Antigen: not known.

Study findings and constraints: Donors were chiefly white British, with a greater number of females, and clonal diversity was perhaps underestimated.

TCRdb's table, derived via immunoSEQ multiplex PCR, lists solely in-frame clones and lacks some. The data show roughly 130,000 clones, 92% seen once. This TCR came from an adult in good health. The specimen was peripheral blood, collected on day 0 of AZD1222 vaccination.

Written as DNA, the CDR3 is TGTGCCGTCAGGACAGGACCTGAGCAGTTCTTC. Its protein is CAVRTGPEQFF. This sequence joins TRBV19 and TRBJ2-1, with 7 nucleotides matching TRBD1. The CDR3 runs 11 residues. Trimming took 11 bases from V and 9 from J; bases not matched to a gene: 7. The germline V gene encodes CDR1 LNHDA and CDR2 SQIVND (reference sequence).